The clone carrying this T cell receptor beta chain was detected only a few times. This entry is derived from a study of blood T cells in healthy people across ages. On the study more broadly: There was about one barcoded beta molecule captured by template switching per two T cells.

The authors ran a second PCR of 7 to 11 cycles using a sample-barcoded 5' primer and a J-beta primer mix. MiXCR, run by TCRdb on the 5' RACE reads, gives a single entry per CDR3 protein. In the table there are around 1,800,000 distinct CDR3 sequences, about two fifths of which are singletons. The sample comprised blood. The clonotype comes from a human donor in good health.

In DNA form, the CDR3 reads TGTGCCAGCAGCTTAGCGGGACAGGGGGGTCCAGAGACCCAGTACTTC. This translates into CASSLAGQGGPETQYF. The V and J genes are TRBV13 and TRBJ2-5; TRBD1 agrees at 11 bases. Germline loops: CDR1 PRHDT, CDR2 FYEKMQ (reference sequence). V was pared by 1 base and J by 4 bases, with 5 bases of the junction left unmatched. The CDR3 contains 16 residues.